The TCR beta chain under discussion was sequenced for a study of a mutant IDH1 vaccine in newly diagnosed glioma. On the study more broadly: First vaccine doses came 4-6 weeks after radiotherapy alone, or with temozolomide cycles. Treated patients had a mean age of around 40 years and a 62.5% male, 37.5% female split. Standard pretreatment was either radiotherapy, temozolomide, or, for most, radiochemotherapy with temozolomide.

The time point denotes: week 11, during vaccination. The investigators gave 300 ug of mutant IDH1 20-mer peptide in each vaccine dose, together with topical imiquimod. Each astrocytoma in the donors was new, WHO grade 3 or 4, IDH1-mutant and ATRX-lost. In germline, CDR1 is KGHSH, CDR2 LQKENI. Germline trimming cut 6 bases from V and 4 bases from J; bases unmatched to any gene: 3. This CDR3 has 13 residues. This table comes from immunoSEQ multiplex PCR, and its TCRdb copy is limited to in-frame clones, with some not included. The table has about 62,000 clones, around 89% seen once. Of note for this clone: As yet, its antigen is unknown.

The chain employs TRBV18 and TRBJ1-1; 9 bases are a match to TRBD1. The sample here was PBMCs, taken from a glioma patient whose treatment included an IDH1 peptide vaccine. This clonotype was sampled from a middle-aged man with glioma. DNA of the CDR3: TGTGCCAGCTCCGACAGGGGGAGCACTGAAGCTTTCTTT. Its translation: CASSDRGSTEAFF.